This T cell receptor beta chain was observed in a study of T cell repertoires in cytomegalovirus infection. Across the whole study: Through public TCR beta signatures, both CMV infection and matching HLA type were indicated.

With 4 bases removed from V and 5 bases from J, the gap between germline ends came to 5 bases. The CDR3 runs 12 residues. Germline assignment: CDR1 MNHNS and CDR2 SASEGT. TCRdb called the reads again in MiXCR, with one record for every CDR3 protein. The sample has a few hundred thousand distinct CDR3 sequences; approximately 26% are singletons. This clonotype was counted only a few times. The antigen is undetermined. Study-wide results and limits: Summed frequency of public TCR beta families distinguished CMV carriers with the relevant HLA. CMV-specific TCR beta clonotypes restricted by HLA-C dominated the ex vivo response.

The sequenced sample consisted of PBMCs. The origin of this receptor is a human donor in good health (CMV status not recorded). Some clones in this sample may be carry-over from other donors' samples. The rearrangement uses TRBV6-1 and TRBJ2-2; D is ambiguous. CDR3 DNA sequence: TGTGCCAGCAGTGGCGTTACCGGGGAGCTGTTTTTT. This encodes CASSGVTGELFF.